This TCR beta chain was profiled in a study of Graves' ophthalmopathy and Graves' hyperthyroidism. Study-wide results and caveats: Among expanded thyroid clonotypes above 0.001 frequency, most also occurred in blood. This model predicted ophthalmopathy progression (sensitivity around 70%, specificity 72.22%).

This clonotype was seen at least ten times. No antigen is known for it. Amplification targeted the TCR beta CDR3 regions, with RNA transcripts as the source material. HTBI primers were employed in first-round RT-PCR, then a second-round multiplex PCR followed. In TCRdb, the multiplex PCR reads were re-called with MiXCR into one record per CDR3 protein. This table has some 390,000 distinct CDR3 sequences, around 18% appearing once. Trimming stripped 6 bases from V and 5 bases from J, with 17 bases between. This CDR3 region has 15 residues. The germline gives CDR1 MNHEY, CDR2 SVGAGI. The sequencing sample was made of peripheral blood. The sequence was collected from a woman under 30 with Graves' ophthalmopathy. The chain employs TRBV6-5 and TRBJ1-5; D gene uncertain. This CDR3 reads CASRPIRGVDQPQHF. CDR3 in DNA: TGTGCCAGCAGGCCGATACGGGGAGTTGATCAGCCCCAGCATTTT.